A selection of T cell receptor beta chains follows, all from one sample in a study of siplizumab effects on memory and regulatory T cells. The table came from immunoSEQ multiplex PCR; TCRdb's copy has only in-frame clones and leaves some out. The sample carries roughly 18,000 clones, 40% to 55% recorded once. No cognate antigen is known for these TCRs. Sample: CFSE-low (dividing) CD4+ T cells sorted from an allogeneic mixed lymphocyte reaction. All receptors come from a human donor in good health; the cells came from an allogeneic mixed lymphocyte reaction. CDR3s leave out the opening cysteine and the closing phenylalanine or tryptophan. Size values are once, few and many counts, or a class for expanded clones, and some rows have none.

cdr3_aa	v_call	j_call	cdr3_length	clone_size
ASSGTLGQGNEKLF	TRBV25-1	TRBJ1-4	14	few
ASSSRDRARMSYT	TRBV11-2	TRBJ1-2	13	.
ASRGGVHHEQY	TRBV6-5	TRBJ2-7	11	.
ASSLGGQINYGYT	TRBV7-2	TRBJ1-2	13	.
ASSLSGYGYT	TRBV28	TRBJ1-2	10	.
ASSPSLMGDTQY	TRBV18	TRBJ2-3	12	.
ASSETGTAVGVRAIY	TRBV4-1	TRBJ1-3	15	few
ASSLGESSGANVLT	TRBV5-1	TRBJ2-6	14	.
ASSPGDYSNQPQH	TRBV6-1	TRBJ1-5	13	.
ASSWQGAVKNIQY	TRBV5-4	TRBJ2-4	13	.
ASSFRQGEKLF	TRBV7-9	TRBJ1-4	11	few
ASSLGHEAF	TRBV18	TRBJ1-1	9	few
ASSFTLSGANVLT	TRBV11-2	TRBJ2-6	13	.
ASSVAGGPLQY	TRBV25-1	TRBJ2-7	11	medium-sized
ASSRFNTGVYEQY	TRBV5-5	TRBJ2-7	13	.
ASSPMGGALSEQY	TRBV6-1	TRBJ2-7	13	many
ASSVLRGGEAF	TRBV7-9	TRBJ1-1	11	.
ASSEVLHFYGYT	TRBV6-1	TRBJ1-2	12	.
ASSLDQSYLF	TRBV7-9	TRBJ2-1	10	.
ASSPAAGYGYT	TRBV28	TRBJ1-2	11	few
ASSPGQHNQPQH	TRBV7-6	TRBJ1-5	12	few
ASWNLGYT	TRBV19	TRBJ1-2	8	.
ASSLAGTGTPSRYGYT	TRBV5-1	TRBJ1-2	16	.
ASSLGDFTDTQY	TRBV5-4	TRBJ2-3	12	few
ASADRDTYEQY	TRBV18	TRBJ2-7	11	.
AWRRGTSGGPETQY	TRBV30	TRBJ2-5	14	.
ASSGWASGGELETQY	TRBV2	TRBJ2-5	15	.
ASSQETQY	TRBV18	TRBJ2-5	8	few
ASRTDGYTEAF	TRBV2	TRBJ1-1	11	medium-sized
SVWTGSSYEQY	TRBV29-1	TRBJ2-7	11	medium-sized
ASSVPTGGVNTQY	TRBV5-6	TRBJ2-3	13	medium-sized
ASSEQPPGITDTQY	TRBV6-1	TRBJ2-3	14	.
ASSFPLFRGYT	TRBV7-2	TRBJ1-2	11	few
ASSLEGQETQY	TRBV5-1	TRBJ2-5	11	.
ASSWGNTIY	TRBV6-5	TRBJ1-3	9	few
ASSIHATNEKLF	TRBV19	TRBJ1-4	12	.
ASSFSGASYEQY	TRBV27	TRBJ2-7	12	.
ASSLDSNYGYT	TRBV7-9	TRBJ1-2	11	.
ASSEGPNYGYT	TRBV6-5	TRBJ1-2	11	once
ASSSRLAQDTDTQY	TRBV5-4	TRBJ2-3	14	few
ASIPGGGYGYT	TRBV6-5	TRBJ1-2	11	.
ASSLRDHGYT	TRBV19	TRBJ1-2	10	few
ASSLTQGNTEAF	TRBV5-1	TRBJ1-1	12	.